This T cell receptor beta chain was sequenced in a study of T cell changes during pregnancy in multiple sclerosis. Here immunoSEQ multiplex PCR was the method, and the copy in TCRdb shows in-frame clones only, minus some. The sample yields about 27,000 clones, approximately 91% seen once. This CDR3 has 14 amino acids. Germline V gene lookup returns CDR1 SGHVS and CDR2 FQNEAQ. V shed 3 bases and J 6 bases; nucleotides not matched to a gene: 8. The origin of this receptor is a female donor with multiple sclerosis, enrolled in a pregnancy study. Source: CD8+ T cells from peripheral blood mononuclear cells, taken in the second trimester of pregnancy. The chain has TRBV7-8 and TRBJ2-7; TRBD2 matches 7 bases. DNA of the CDR3: TGTGCCAGCAGCTTCTCCGGGGAGGGGCTCGAGCAGTACTTC. Protein sequence: CASSFSGEGLEQYF.